This T cell receptor (beta chain) was identified during a study of shared clonotypes between healthy human individuals. As for the study in general: Donors had three CD4 naive, three CD4 memory, two CD8 naive and one CD8 memory plate apiece. Study-level findings and limits: The sampled material consisted only of blood, and tissue repertoires are likely to differ. Clonotype sharing across donors was expected to vary with sequencing depth. In general, naive subsets displayed greater estimated richness than memory subsets did.

For this clone: Its antigen is still unknown.

Sequencing used immunoSEQ multiplex PCR; TCRdb keeps in-frame clones, though not all of them. The data contain 2,500,000 or so clones, roughly nine tenths of them singletons. Germline V gene sequence: CDR1 SEHNR, CDR2 FQNEAQ (reference sequence). V was clipped by 7 bases and J by 5 bases, with 24 bases between them. This CDR3 is built from 17 residues. The source is a young man in good health. The source material was naive CD4+ T cells sorted from blood. Regarding subset: CD45RA+ positively selected. J is TRBJ2-4 and V is TRBV7-9, with D perhaps assigned TRBD1 or TRBD2 (5 bases each). The chain's CDR3 is CASIGTADIWSENIQYF. CDR3 nucleotides: TGTGCCAGCATTGGGACGGCGGATATATGGTCCGAAAACATTCAGTACTTC.